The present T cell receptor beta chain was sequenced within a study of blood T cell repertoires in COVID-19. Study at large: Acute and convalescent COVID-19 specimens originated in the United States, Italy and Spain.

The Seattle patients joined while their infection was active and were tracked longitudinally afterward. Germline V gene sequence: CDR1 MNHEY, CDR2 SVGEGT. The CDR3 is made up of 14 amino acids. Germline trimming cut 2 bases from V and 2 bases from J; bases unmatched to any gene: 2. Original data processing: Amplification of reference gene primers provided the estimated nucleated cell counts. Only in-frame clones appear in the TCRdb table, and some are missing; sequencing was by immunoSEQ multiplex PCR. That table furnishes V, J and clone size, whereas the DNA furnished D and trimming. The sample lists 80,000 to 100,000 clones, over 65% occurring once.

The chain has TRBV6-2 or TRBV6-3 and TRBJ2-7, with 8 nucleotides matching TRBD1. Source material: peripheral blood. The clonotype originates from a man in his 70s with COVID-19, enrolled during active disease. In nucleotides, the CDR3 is TGTGCCAGCAGTTACGACAGGGGTACCTACGAGCAGTACTTC. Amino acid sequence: CASSYDRGTYEQYF.